The sequence of this TCR beta chain was determined in a study of T cell responses to AZD1222 COVID-19 vaccine. Study results and limitations: It was only after the peak T cell response that any repertoires were sampled. Spike-specific TCR repertoires showed rising breadth and depth after two AZD1222 doses. Clonal diversity may have been underestimated in mostly white British donors.

Trimming pared 5 bases from V and 2 bases from J, leaving 16 bases between. CDR1 MNHEY and CDR2 SMNVEV come from the germline V gene (reference sequence). CDR3 length: 15 amino acids. Of note for this clone: The antigen remains undetermined.

The analysis combined second doses at about 4 or about 12 weeks. The protocol was immunoSEQ multiplex PCR, while the TCRdb copy is restricted to in-frame clones and leaves out a portion. The table lists roughly 120,000 clones, roughly 84% of them singletons. The material was peripheral blood, obtained 28 days after the second AZD1222 dose. J is TRBJ2-7 and V is TRBV27; D might be TRBD2 (6 bases). The sequence derives from an adult who received the AZD1222 COVID-19 vaccine. CDR3 protein: CASSTTGTGAYEQYF. The CDR3 bases are TGTGCCAGCAGTACTACCGGGACGGGGGCCTACGAGCAGTACTTC.